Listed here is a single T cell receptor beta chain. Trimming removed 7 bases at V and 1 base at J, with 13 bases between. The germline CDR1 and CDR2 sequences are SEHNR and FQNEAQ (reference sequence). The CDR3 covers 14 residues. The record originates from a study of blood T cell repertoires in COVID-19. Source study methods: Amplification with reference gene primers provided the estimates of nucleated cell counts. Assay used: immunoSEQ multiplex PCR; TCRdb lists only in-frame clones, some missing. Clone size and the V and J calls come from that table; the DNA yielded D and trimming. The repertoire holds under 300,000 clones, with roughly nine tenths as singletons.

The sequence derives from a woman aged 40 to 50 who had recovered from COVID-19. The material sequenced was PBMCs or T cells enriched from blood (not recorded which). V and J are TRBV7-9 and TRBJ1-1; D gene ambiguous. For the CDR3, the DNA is TGTGCCAGCACCCCTCCTAGAGAGAACACTGAAGCTTTCTTT. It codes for CASTPPRENTEAFF. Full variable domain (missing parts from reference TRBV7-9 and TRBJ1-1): DTGVSQNPRHKITKRGQNVTFRCDPISEHNRLYWYRQTLGQGPEFLTYFQNEAQLEKSRLLSDRFSAERPKGSFSTLEIQRTEQGDSAMYLCASTPPRENTEAFFGQGTRLTVV.